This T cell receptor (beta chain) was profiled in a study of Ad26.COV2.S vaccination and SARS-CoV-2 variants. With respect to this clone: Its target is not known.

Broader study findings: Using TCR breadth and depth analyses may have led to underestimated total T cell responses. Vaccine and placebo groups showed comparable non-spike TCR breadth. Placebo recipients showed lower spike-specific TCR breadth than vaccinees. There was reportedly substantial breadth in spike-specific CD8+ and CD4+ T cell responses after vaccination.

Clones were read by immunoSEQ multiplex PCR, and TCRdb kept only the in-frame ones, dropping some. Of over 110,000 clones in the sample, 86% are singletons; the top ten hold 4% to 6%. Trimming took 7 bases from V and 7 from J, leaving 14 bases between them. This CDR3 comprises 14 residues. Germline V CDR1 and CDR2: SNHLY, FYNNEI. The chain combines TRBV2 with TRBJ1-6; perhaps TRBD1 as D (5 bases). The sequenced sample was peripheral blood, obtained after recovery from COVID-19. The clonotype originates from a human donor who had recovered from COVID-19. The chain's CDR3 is CASMRQGDNSPLHF. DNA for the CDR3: TGTGCCAGCATGAGGCAGGGCGACAATTCACCCCTCCACTTT.